This T cell receptor beta chain was captured in a study of blood T cell repertoires in COVID-19. Study overall: PBMCs, B-cell-depleted T cells, or T cells were the source of the cDNA or gDNA that made up the material.

V was pared by 8 bases and J by 3 bases, with 13 bases between. Looked up from germline, CDR1 is SEHNR and CDR2 is FQNEAQ (reference sequence). The CDR3 loop spans 13 amino acids. TCRdb keeps only in-frame clones here, not all; method: immunoSEQ multiplex PCR. The top ten hold 3.5% of the sample, which has about 220,000 clones, 80% to 90% seen once. Material for sequencing was PBMCs or T cells enriched from blood (not recorded which). The sequence came from a woman between 18 and 30 years old in a cohort exposed to, infected with or recovered from COVID-19 (not recorded which). The V and J genes are TRBV7-9 and TRBJ1-1; no firm D call. CDR3: CASLSLGDTEAFF. The CDR3 bases are TGTGCCAGCCTTTCCCTAGGAGACACTGAAGCTTTCTTT.